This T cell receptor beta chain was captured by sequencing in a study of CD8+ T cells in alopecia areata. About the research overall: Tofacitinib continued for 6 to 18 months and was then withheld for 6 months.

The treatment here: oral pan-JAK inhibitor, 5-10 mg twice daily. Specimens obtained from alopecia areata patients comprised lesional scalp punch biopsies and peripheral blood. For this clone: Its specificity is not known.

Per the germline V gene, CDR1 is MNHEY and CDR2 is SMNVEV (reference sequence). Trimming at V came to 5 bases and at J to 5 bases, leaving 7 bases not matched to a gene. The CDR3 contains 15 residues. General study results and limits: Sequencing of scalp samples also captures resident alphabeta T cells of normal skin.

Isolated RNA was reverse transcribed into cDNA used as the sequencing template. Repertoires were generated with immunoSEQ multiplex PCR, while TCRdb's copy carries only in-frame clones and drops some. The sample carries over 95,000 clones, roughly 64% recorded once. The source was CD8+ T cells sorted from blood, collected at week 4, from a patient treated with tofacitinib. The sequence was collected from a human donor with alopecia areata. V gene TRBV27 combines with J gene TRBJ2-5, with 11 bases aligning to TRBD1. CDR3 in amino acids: CASSHGTGGVETQYF. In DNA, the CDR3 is TGTGCCAGCAGTCACGGGACAGGGGGGGTGGAGACCCAGTACTTC.